Listed here are 31 T cell receptor beta chains from one sample, sequenced in a study of blood T cell repertoires in COVID-19. Generated by immunoSEQ multiplex PCR, the TCRdb table keeps only in-frame clones and is missing some. This sample has around 50,000 clones; 91% occur once, and the top ten carry 6.4%. Sequencing was carried out using peripheral blood. All receptors come from a man between 65 and 85 years old with active COVID-19.

The chain uses TRBV12-3 or TRBV12-4 and TRBJ2-7, with TRBD1 matching 7 bases. V lost 6 bases to trimming and J lost 6 bases; unmatched junction nucleotides: 8. The CDR3 is 13 amino acids. DNA for the CDR3: TGTGCCAGCAGGACGACAGGGCGTCGCGAGCAGTACTTC. It encodes CASRTTGRREQYF.

The chain is built from TRBV4-2 and TRBJ2-5; 11 bases agree with TRBD2. The V segment lost 5 bases and the J segment 1 base; nucleotides outside the gene matches: 9. The CDR3 is made up of 17 amino acids. Germline values: CDR1 LGHNA, CDR2 YNFKEQ. The CDR3 spells CASSDSGGASSQETQYF. The CDR3 coding sequence is TGTGCCAGCAGCGATAGCGGGGGGGCCTCAAGCCAAGAGACCCAGTACTTC.

J is TRBJ2-1 and V is TRBV18; 8 bases agree with TRBD1. The CDR3 contains 17 residues. V lost 0 bases to trimming and J lost 5 bases; unmatched junction nucleotides: 9. CDR1 KGHSH and CDR2 LQKENI come from the germline V gene. CDR3 region: CASSPPQSTGVNNEQFF. The CDR3 nucleotides are TGTGCCAGCTCACCACCACAATCGACAGGGGTCAACAATGAGCAGTTCTTC.

V and J are TRBV6-2 or TRBV6-3 and TRBJ2-1; D is ambiguous. CDR1 and CDR2 from the germline V gene are MNHEY and SVGEGT. With 2 bases removed from V and 6 bases from J, the gap between germline ends came to 8 bases. The CDR3 consists of 13 residues. The CDR3 here is CASSYLGVNEQFF. Written as DNA, the CDR3 is TGTGCCAGCAGTTACCTAGGCGTCAATGAGCAGTTCTTC.

This chain joins TRBV18 and TRBJ2-2; D is perhaps TRBD2 (5 bases). Per germline, CDR1 KGHSH and CDR2 LQKENI. Trimming shortened V by 2 bases and J by 5 bases, and 9 bases separated the two germline ends. There are 14 residues in the CDR3. The CDR3 is CASSPIGETGELFF. DNA for the CDR3: TGTGCCAGCTCACCAATTGGGGAGACCGGGGAGCTGTTTTTT.

This chain links TRBV7-3 with TRBJ2-3; the match to TRBD2 covers 13 bases. CDR3 size: 17 residues. CDR1 and CDR2 (germline): SGHTA, FQGTGA. Trimming cost V 7 bases and J 1 base; bases outside gene matches: 8. CDR3 region: CASTPTSGGLGTDTQYF. CDR3 DNA sequence: TGTGCCAGCACCCCGACTAGCGGGGGGCTGGGCACAGATACGCAGTATTTT.

J is TRBJ2-3 and V is TRBV5-4, with 7 bases matching TRBD1. Germline CDR1 reads SGHNT; CDR2 reads YYREEE (reference sequence). After removal of 1 base from V and 6 bases from J, the junction contained 11 bases not matched to a gene. The CDR3 contains 16 residues. The CDR3 DNA reads as TGTGCCAGCAGCTTGCGTGCAGGACAGGCGCAGGATACGCAGTATTTT. This sequence encodes CASSLRAGQAQDTQYF. Looking up the rest from reference TRBV5-4 and TRBJ2-3 gives the full variable domain: ETGVTQSPTHLIKTRGQQVTLRCSSQSGHNTVSWYQQALGQGPQFIFQYYREEENGRGNFPPRFSGLQFPNYSSELNVNALELDDSALYLCASSLRAGQAQDTQYFGPGTRLTVL.

J is TRBJ1-5 and V is TRBV3-1 (or the pseudogene TRBV3-2); 9 positions agree with TRBD1. From germline, CDR1 is LGHDT and CDR2 YNNKEL (reference sequence). The CDR3 spans 13 residues. After removal of 3 bases from V and 7 bases from J, the junction contained 1 base not matched to a gene. The CDR3 DNA follows: TGTGCCAGCAGCCAGGGACAGGGACAGCCCCAGCATTTT. This translates into CASSQGQGQPQHF.

The V and J genes are TRBV3-1 (or the pseudogene TRBV3-2) and TRBJ2-5; no clear D. Germline CDR1 is LGHDT and CDR2 is YNNKEL (reference sequence). This CDR3 region has 11 residues. The germline V and J ends were trimmed by 6 bases and 5 bases, with 7 bases remaining between them. The CDR3 loop reads CASRFMETQYF. The CDR3 region has the DNA TGTGCCAGCAGGTTCATGGAGACCCAGTACTTC.

This rearrangement joins TRBV30 to TRBJ1-2; TRBD1 agrees at 9 bases. The germline V gene encodes CDR1 GTSNPN and CDR2 SVGIG (reference sequence). The CDR3 consists of 13 residues. With 2 bases clipped from V and 3 bases from J, the junction kept 1 base outside the gene matches. CDR3 amino acids: CAWSRQGDYGYTF. CDR3 nucleotides: TGTGCCTGGAGTCGACAGGGGGACTATGGCTACACCTTC. The full variable domain, its missing parts supplied by reference TRBV30 and TRBJ1-2, is SQTIHQWPATLVQPVGSPLSLECTVEGTSNPNLYWYRQAAGRGLQLLFYSVGIGQISSEVPQNLSASRPQDRQFILSSKKLLLSDSGFYLCAWSRQGDYGYTFGSGTRLTVV.

Here the CDR3 DNA reads TGTGCCGGACGGGGGGGTCAATTCTATAATTCACCCCTCCACTTT. Encoded protein: CAGRGGQFYNSPLHF. The chain is built from TRBV2 and TRBJ1-6, with TRBD1 as a possible D gene (5 bases). V was shortened by 11 bases and J by 3 bases, with 17 bases between the two germline ends. This CDR3 comprises 15 residues. Germline V gene lookup returns CDR1 SNHLY and CDR2 FYNNEI. Full variable domain (remainder filled in from reference TRBV2 and TRBJ1-6): EPEVTQTPSHQVTQMGQEVILRCVPISNHLYFYWYRQILGQKVEFLVSFYNNEISEKSEIFDDQFSVERPDGSNFTLKIRSTKLEDSAMYFCAGRGGQFYNSPLHFGNGTRLTVT.

V gene TRBV5-8 combines with J gene TRBJ2-7; D perhaps matches TRBD1 (8 bases). This CDR3 has 16 amino acids. CDR1 SGHTS and CDR2 YDEGEE come from the germline V gene. V gave up 6 bases and J gave up 4 bases, with 23 bases separating them. The CDR3 DNA sequence: TGTGCCAGCACCTTATTAGCGGGCAGGGGGCAATACGAGCAGTACTTC. Residues: CASTLLAGRGQYEQYF.

The chain is built from TRBV27 and TRBJ2-7; 10 bases fit TRBD2. The CDR3 length is 14 residues. V lost 7 bases to trimming and J lost 0 bases; unmatched junction nucleotides: 3. Germline V gives CDR1 MNHEY, CDR2 SMNVEV (reference sequence). CDR3 sequence (DNA): TGTGCCAGCACAGAGCGGGGGGGCTCCTACGAGCAGTACTTC. Its protein product is CASTERGGSYEQYF.

The chain uses TRBV7-6 and TRBJ2-5; D gene uncertain. Germline CDR1 is SGHVS and CDR2 is FNYEAQ. V gave up 0 bases and J gave up 5 bases, with 16 bases separating them. The CDR3 contains 16 residues. The CDR3 sequence is CASSLARLGSIETQYF. Here the CDR3 DNA reads TGTGCCAGCAGCTTAGCGCGGCTAGGAAGTATCGAGACCCAGTACTTC.

The V gene is TRBV5-6, the J gene TRBJ1-2; TRBD1 might be the D (5 bases). Germline lookup yields CDR1 SGHDT and CDR2 YYEEEE. V shed 2 bases and J shed 0 bases, with 11 bases lying between them. The CDR3 has 15 residues. The CDR3 loop is CASSFKSGTNYGYTF. The CDR3, as DNA: TGTGCCAGCAGCTTTAAATCAGGGACTAACTATGGCTACACCTTC. The variable domain in full, completed from reference TRBV5-6 and TRBJ1-2, reads DAGVTQSPTHLIKTRGQQVTLRCSPKSGHDTVSWYQQALGQGPQFIFQYYEEEERQRGNFPDRFSGHQFPNYSSELNVNALLLGDSALYLCASSFKSGTNYGYTFGSGTRLTVV.

The V and J genes are TRBV7-9 and TRBJ1-5; maybe TRBD1 (6 bases). The length of the CDR3 is 14 residues. V dropped 3 bases and J dropped 3 bases, with 9 bases sitting between them. Germline V gene data show CDR1 as SEHNR and CDR2 as FQNEAQ (reference sequence). The CDR3 nucleotides are TGTGCCAGCAGCTTGGGGGGGCCCAATCAGCCCCAGCATTTT. It translates to CASSLGGPNQPQHF.

The V and J genes are TRBV6-5 and TRBJ1-5; TRBD1 matches 10 bases. CDR1 MNHEY and CDR2 SVGAGI come from the germline V gene. V was clipped by 6 bases and J by 6 bases; unmatched bases: 5. This CDR3 region has 14 residues. CDR3 DNA sequence: TGTGCCAGCAGGGGGACAGGGGTTGGTCAGCCCCAGCATTTT. This encodes CASRGTGVGQPQHF.

The V gene is TRBV3-1 (or the pseudogene TRBV3-2), the J gene TRBJ1-3; 9 nucleotides align to TRBD1. V trimming: 3 bases; J trimming: 7 bases; junction bases outside the gene matches: 7. The CDR3 length is 15 residues. Germline CDR1 reads LGHDT; CDR2 reads YNNKEL (reference sequence). The CDR3 sequence: CASSHGTGIVNTIYF. As DNA, the CDR3 is TGTGCCAGCAGCCACGGGACAGGGATTGTGAACACCATATATTTT.

The rearrangement joins TRBV18 to TRBJ2-1, with TRBD1 matching 7 bases. Germline V lookup: CDR1 KGHSH, CDR2 LQKENI. The trim removed 3 bases at V and 4 bases at J, leaving 6 bases unmatched. This CDR3 is built from 15 residues. The CDR3 protein is CASSPWTGGYNEQFF. The CDR3 DNA is TGTGCCAGCTCACCGTGGACAGGAGGATACAATGAGCAGTTCTTC.

The CDR3 region has the DNA TGTGCCAGCAGCTTACAAGAGAGAGGAGAAGCTTTCTTT. Translating gives CASSLQERGEAFF. The rearrangement joins TRBV7-2 to TRBJ1-1; D is uncertain. This CDR3 contains 13 residues. Germline-derived CDR1 and CDR2 are SGHTA and FQGNSA. V shed 2 bases and J shed 8 bases, with 12 bases lying between them. The full variable domain, rest sourced from reference TRBV7-2 and TRBJ1-1, is GAGVSQSPSNKVTEKGKDVELRCDPISGHTALYWYRQSLGQGLEFLIYFQGNSAPDKSGLPSDRFSAERTGGSVSTLTIQRTQQEDSAVYLCASSLQERGEAFFGQGTRLTVV.

This clone was counted once. The chain is built from TRBV7-9 and TRBJ1-3; 10 bases align to TRBD1. J lost 3 bases, V lost 4 bases, and 9 bases had no gene match. The length of the CDR3 is 17 residues. Germline CDR1 SEHNR, CDR2 FQNEAQ (reference sequence). CDR3 bases: TGTGCCAGCAGCTCCTTTTCCCGGGACAGGGGTGGAAACACCATATATTTT. Amino acids: CASSSFSRDRGGNTIYF.

The chain recombines TRBV6-5 with TRBJ2-7; D is ambiguous. The CDR3 is made up of 14 amino acids. The V gene's germline CDR1 is MNHEY and CDR2 SVGAGI. The V gene lost 0 bases and the J gene lost 0 bases, with 6 bases spanning the gap. CDR3 sequence reads: CASSYSYSSYEQYF. The CDR3 DNA sequence: TGTGCCAGCAGTTACTCTTATAGCTCCTACGAGCAGTACTTC.

This clone has more than one count but fewer than ten. This sequence joins TRBV6-5 and TRBJ1-1; D is unresolved. Trimming cost V 8 bases and J 4 bases, with 8 bases left between them. Germline CDR1 is MNHEY and CDR2 is SVGAGI. The CDR3 has 11 residues. CDR3 protein: CASWEATEAFF. The CDR3 DNA reads TGTGCCAGCTGGGAGGCCACTGAAGCTTTCTTT.

The table lists this clone with a count of one. In nucleotides, the CDR3 is TGCGCCAGCAGTCAACGACTAGCGGGAGTGAGGGGGGCGTTCTTC. Amino acid sequence: CASSQRLAGVRGAFF. V and J are TRBV23-1 and TRBJ2-1, with 12 nucleotides matching TRBD2. TRBV23-1 is an ORF for which the function is uncertain. J gave up 15 bases and V 2 bases, and 11 bases lay outside the gene matches. This CDR3 has 15 amino acids.

The J gene is TRBJ1-2, the V gene TRBV13, with D maybe TRBD1 (6 bases). Germline V CDR1 and CDR2: PRHDT, FYEKMQ (reference sequence). V dropped 5 bases and J dropped 6 bases, with 16 bases sitting between them. The CDR3 has 14 amino acids. CDR3 bases: TGTGCCAGCAGCCCCCTTACAGGGTCGGATGGCTACACCTTC. It specifies CASSPLTGSDGYTF.

The chain couples TRBV6-1 to TRBJ1-1, with D perhaps TRBD1 (5 bases). V shed 2 bases and J shed 1 base, with 8 bases lying between them. There are 14 residues in the CDR3. Per germline, CDR1 MNHNS and CDR2 SASEGT. Here the CDR3 DNA reads TGTGCCAGCAGTGAATTTCAGGGGAACACTGAAGCTTTCTTT. Protein sequence: CASSEFQGNTEAFF.

In its sample, this clone was seen once. The rearrangement joins TRBV18 to TRBJ2-3, with 10 bases matching TRBD2. CDR3 length: 16 amino acids. In germline, CDR1 is KGHSH, CDR2 LQKENI. The V and J ends lost 3 bases and 1 base, in that order; junction bases with no gene match: 4. CDR3 DNA sequence: TGTGCCAGCTCACCTAGCGGGGGGTCCCGCACAGATACGCAGTATTTT. The encoded protein is CASSPSGGSRTDTQYF.

The rearrangement joins TRBV30 to TRBJ1-4; no clear D gene. CDR1 GTSNPN and CDR2 SVGIG come from the germline V gene (reference sequence). V dropped 3 bases and J dropped 3 bases, with 11 bases sitting between them. The CDR3 is 14 amino acids. The CDR3 DNA reads as TGTGCCTGGAGCCGACTCAGCGCTAATGAAAAACTGTTTTTT. Encoded protein: CAWSRLSANEKLFF.

The rearrangement links TRBV7-2 to TRBJ2-3; 7 bases map to TRBD2. The length of the CDR3 is 15 residues. Trimming cost V 3 bases and J 4 bases; bases outside gene matches: 7. Per the germline V gene, CDR1 is SGHTA and CDR2 is FQGNSA. CDR3 loop: CASSLSGGGPDTQYF. The CDR3 coding sequence is TGTGCCAGCAGCTTGTCGGGGGGTGGGCCAGATACGCAGTATTTT.

This chain joins TRBV5-4 and TRBJ2-1; 9 nucleotides match TRBD2. Germline V gives CDR1 SGHNT, CDR2 YYREEE (reference sequence). V shed 5 bases, J shed 4 bases, and the junction held 7 bases outside the gene matches. The CDR3 loop spans 15 amino acids. CDR3 in amino acids: CASRPIAGEYNEQFF. The CDR3 nucleotides are TGTGCCAGCAGACCGATAGCGGGGGAGTACAATGAGCAGTTCTTC.

The CDR3 reads CASSTVGIAGDEQYF. The CDR3 DNA reads as TGTGCCAGCAGCACTGTGGGAATAGCGGGGGACGAGCAGTACTTC. The chain uses TRBV2 and TRBJ2-7; TRBD2 aligns across 9 bases. In germline, CDR1 is SNHLY, CDR2 FYNNEI. The CDR3 is made up of 15 amino acids. Trimming cost V 6 bases and J 5 bases; bases outside gene matches: 11.